A single sample gave rise to the 17 T cell receptor beta chains below, sequenced in a study of vaccination and CD4 T cells after COVID-19. The treatment was: roughly ten-day PBMC culture with coronavirus spike peptide pools or control peptides (ViraFEST assay). Sequenced with the Oncomine TCR Beta short-read assay was DNA taken from cultured CD4+ T cells. TCRdb called the PCR reads again in MiXCR, with one record for every CDR3 protein. The sample holds around 7,000 distinct CDR3 sequences, approximately 71% seen once. These receptors have no known antigen. The sample was CD4+ T cells from blood, cultured in vitro. Every receptor here comes from a human donor who had recovered from COVID-19.

V gene TRBV20-1 combines with J gene TRBJ2-1; TRBD1 or TRBD2 may be the D gene (5 bases each). This CDR3 has 13 amino acids. Trimming pared 6 bases from V and 4 bases from J, leaving 13 bases between. CDR1 is DFQATT and CDR2 is SNEGSKA in the germline V gene (reference sequence). The CDR3 bases are TGCAGTGCGTCCCGGGACCCTTACAATGAGCAGTTCTTC. Translation gives CSASRDPYNEQFF.

V is TRBV5-1 and J is TRBJ2-3; the match to TRBD2 covers 7 bases. CDR3 size: 14 residues. V trimming: 4 bases; J trimming: 6 bases; junction bases outside the gene matches: 8. In germline, CDR1 is SGHRS, CDR2 YFSETQ. This CDR3 reads CASSPFTRGDTQYF. The CDR3 bases are TGCGCCAGCAGCCCCTTCACGCGGGGGGATACGCAGTATTTT.

This clonotype was detected only once. V is TRBV20-1 and J is TRBJ2-5, with 12 bases lining up with TRBD2. Germline CDR1 is DFQATT and CDR2 is SNEGSKA (reference sequence). This CDR3 is 14 amino acids long. CDR3 amino acids: CSSRPGLAGETQYF. CDR3 DNA sequence: TGCAGCTCCCGTCCGGGACTAGCGGGAGAGACCCAGTACTTC.

The chain is built from TRBV27 and TRBJ2-7; tentatively, D is TRBD2 (6 bases). Germline values: CDR1 MNHEY, CDR2 SMNVEV (reference sequence). Trimming took 3 bases from V and 0 from J, leaving 9 bases between them. This CDR3 is 14 amino acids long. The CDR3 sequence is CASSLEGGSYEQYF. The CDR3 DNA reads TGTGCCAGCAGTTTGGAGGGAGGCTCCTACGAGCAGTACTTC.

This chain connects TRBV12-3 or TRBV12-4 to TRBJ1-2; 9 bases are a match to TRBD1. Losses at the gene ends were 4 bases for V and 6 bases for J; bases not matched to a gene: 3. CDR3 length: 13 amino acids. The CDR3: CASSSGTGNGYTF. The CDR3 bases are TGTGCCAGCAGTTCCGGGACAGGGAATGGCTACACCTTC.

The gene calls are TRBV7-9 and TRBJ2-2; D not certain. Germline V gives CDR1 SEHNR, CDR2 FQNEAQ (reference sequence). Trimming took off 3 bases at V and 7 bases at J, with 9 bases between the two ends. This CDR3 region has 13 residues. CDR3 amino acids: CASSLTSYGELFF. The CDR3 DNA is TGTGCCAGCAGCTTGACGTCGTACGGGGAGCTGTTTTTT.

The CDR3 here is CASSLTKREVEQYF. For the CDR3, the DNA is TGTGCCAGCAGCTTAACAAAGCGGGAGGTCGAGCAGTACTTC. This chain joins TRBV7-2 and TRBJ2-7, with TRBD2 identical over 9 bases. V shed 2 bases and J 6 bases; nucleotides not matched to a gene: 5. The CDR3 is 14 residues long. Per germline, CDR1 SGHTA and CDR2 FQGNSA. The complete variable domain, with remaining parts taken from reference TRBV7-2 and TRBJ2-7, reads GAGVSQSPSNKVTEKGKDVELRCDPISGHTALYWYRQSLGQGLEFLIYFQGNSAPDKSGLPSDRFSAERTGGSVSTLTIQRTQQEDSAVYLCASSLTKREVEQYFGPGTRLTVT.

The chain links TRBV27 to TRBJ2-6; no reliable D call. The CDR3 has 15 residues. Germline CDR1 and CDR2: MNHEY and SMNVEV (reference sequence). The V end was cut by 3 bases, the J end by 0 bases, with 6 bases between. The CDR3 reads CASSFSPSGANVLTF. CDR3 DNA: TGTGCCAGCAGTTTTTCGCCCTCTGGGGCCAACGTCCTGACTTTC.

This sequence joins TRBV4-2 and TRBJ1-1, with 10 bases matching TRBD1. This CDR3 region has 17 residues. J lost 3 bases, V lost 1 base, and 8 bases had no gene match. Germline V gene sequence: CDR1 LGHNA, CDR2 YNFKEQ. This CDR3 reads CASSQGGTGDSDTEAFF. The CDR3 DNA sequence: TGTGCCAGCAGCCAAGGGGGGACAGGGGATTCGGACACTGAAGCTTTCTTT.

The J gene is TRBJ2-3, the V gene TRBV7-8; the match to TRBD2 covers 8 bases. The V gene end was trimmed by 0 bases and the J gene end by 6 bases; junction bases not matched to a gene: 11. The V gene's germline CDR1 is SGHVS and CDR2 FQNEAQ. The CDR3 is made up of 17 amino acids. CDR3 amino acids: CASSLAEGGLGVDTQYF. In DNA, the CDR3 is TGTGCCAGCAGCTTAGCGGAGGGGGGACTAGGGGTGGATACGCAGTATTTT.

The gene calls are TRBV6-7 and TRBJ2-7; D is possibly TRBD1 (6 bases). TRBV6-7 is annotated as an ORF whose role is uncertain. V was shortened by 8 bases and J by 3 bases, with 23 bases between the two germline ends. CDR3 length equals 16 residues. This CDR3 is CASPDTTGSGLYEQYF. In DNA, the CDR3 is TGTGCCAGCCCCGACACGACAGGTTCCGGACTCTACGAGCAGTACTTC.

The V gene is TRBV20-1, the J gene TRBJ1-1, with a tentative D call TRBD1 (6 bases). Germline V gene lookup returns CDR1 DFQATT and CDR2 SNEGSKA (reference sequence). Between the trimmed V and J ends, which lost 0 bases and 7 bases, there was a span of 9 bases. This CDR3 is built from 12 residues. CDR3 DNA: TGCAGTGCTAGAGACAGGGGTAGTGAAGCTTTCTTT. Translation: CSARDRGSEAFF.

J is TRBJ1-5 and V is TRBV6-1; TRBD1 is a possible D gene (5 bases). Germline assignment: CDR1 MNHNS and CDR2 SASEGT. The CDR3 extends over 15 amino acids. V was shortened by 7 bases and J by 0 bases, with 13 bases between the two germline ends. The CDR3 protein is CASTVLGHSNQPQHF. CDR3 in DNA: TGTGCCAGCACGGTCCTGGGGCATAGCAATCAGCCCCAGCATTTT.

The rearrangement links TRBV15 to TRBJ1-2, with a tentative D call TRBD1 (6 bases). The V end was cut by 5 bases, the J end by 8 bases, with 15 bases between. From germline, CDR1 is LNHNV and CDR2 YYDKDF (reference sequence). The CDR3 sequence is 13 residues long. This chain's CDR3 is CATSRYRDRGYTF. CDR3 DNA: TGTGCCACCAGCCGATACAGGGATCGGGGCTACACCTTC.

There are a few counts of this clonotype. The chain recombines TRBV6-5 with TRBJ2-7; 10 bases match TRBD1. V shed 1 base, J shed 8 bases, and the junction held 11 bases outside the gene matches. Germline V gene sequence: CDR1 MNHEY, CDR2 SVGAGI. CDR3 length: 16 residues. The CDR3 region is CASSYFMGQGNSKQYF. The CDR3 DNA reads TGTGCCAGCAGTTACTTCATGGGACAGGGGAATAGCAAGCAGTACTTC.

Regarding this clonotype: Sequence at one end of the junction differs from germline and may be a read error. The chain uses TRBV27 and TRBJ1-3; 9 nucleotides line up with TRBD1. This CDR3 comprises 17 residues. Germline CDR1 and CDR2: MNHEY and SMNVEV (reference sequence). The CDR3 here is CDHSRTGVGSSGNTTYF. CDR3 bases: TGTGACCACTCCAGGACAGGGGTTGGAAGCTCTGGAAACACCACATATTTT.

This clonotype was found once. CDR3 nucleotide sequence: TGTGCCAGCAGCTTAGGTCCCCGAACGAGCACTTGGGATACGCAGTATTTT. Protein product: CASSLGPRTSTWDTQYF. The chain has TRBV7-3 and TRBJ2-3; D gene unclear. Germline CDR1 SGHTA, CDR2 FQGTGA. This CDR3 has 17 amino acids. V was trimmed by 2 bases and J by 6 bases, leaving 21 bases between them.